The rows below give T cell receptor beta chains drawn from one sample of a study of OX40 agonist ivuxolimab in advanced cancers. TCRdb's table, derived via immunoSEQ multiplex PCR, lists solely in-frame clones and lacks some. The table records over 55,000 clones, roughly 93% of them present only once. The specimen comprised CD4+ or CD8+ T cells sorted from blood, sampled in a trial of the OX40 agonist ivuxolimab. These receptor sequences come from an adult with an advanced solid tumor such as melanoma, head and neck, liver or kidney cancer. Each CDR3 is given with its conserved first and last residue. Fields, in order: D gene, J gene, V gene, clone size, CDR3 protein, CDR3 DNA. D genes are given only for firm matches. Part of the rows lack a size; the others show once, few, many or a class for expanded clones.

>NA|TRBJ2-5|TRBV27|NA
CASSFKAQETQYF
TGTGCCAGCAGTTTCAAGGCACAAGAGACCCAGTACTTC
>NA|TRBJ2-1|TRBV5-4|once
CASSGTGFNEQFF
TGTGCCAGCAGCGGAACAGGGTTCAATGAGCAGTTCTTC
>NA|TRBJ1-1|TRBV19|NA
CASSIATGGMAFF
TGTGCCAGTAGTATTGCAACGGGGGGCATGGCTTTCTTT
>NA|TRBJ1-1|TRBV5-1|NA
CASSPGRGMNTEAFF
TGCGCCAGCAGCCCGGGGAGGGGAATGAACACTGAAGCTTTCTTT
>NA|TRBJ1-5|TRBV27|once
CASSLLQGWQPQHF
TGTGCCAGCAGTTTATTGCAGGGATGGCAGCCCCAGCATTTT
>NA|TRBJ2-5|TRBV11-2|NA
CASSAPWGQRDPGETQYF
TGTGCCAGCAGCGCCCCCTGGGGCCAAAGAGACCCTGGCGAGACCCAGTACTTC
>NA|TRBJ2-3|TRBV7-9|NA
CASGYTDTQYF
TGTGCCAGCGGATACACAGATACGCAGTATTTT
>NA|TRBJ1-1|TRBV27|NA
CASRLIGNTEAFF
TGTGCCAGCAGGTTGATAGGGAACACTGAAGCTTTCTTT
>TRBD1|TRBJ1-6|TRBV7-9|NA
CASSFDRADSPLHF
TGTGCCAGCAGCTTCGACAGGGCGGATTCACCCCTCCACTTT
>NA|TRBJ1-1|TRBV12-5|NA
CASGPLGYEAFF
TGTGCTAGTGGACCGCTAGGGTATGAAGCTTTCTTT